This passage covers 18 T cell receptor beta chains from one sample sequenced in a study of CD8+ T cells in alopecia areata. Treatment noted: oral pan-JAK inhibitor, 5-10 mg twice daily. The sequencing template was cDNA reverse transcribed from extracted RNA. Profiling relied on immunoSEQ multiplex PCR, and the TCRdb table lists in-frame clones only, not all of them. The sample lists 200,000 or so clones, about two fifths occurring once. The sequences come from CD4+ T cells sorted from blood, collected at approximately week 30, from a patient treated with tofacitinib. Every receptor here comes from a human donor with alopecia areata.

This chain links TRBV6-4 with TRBJ1-2; D remains unclear. Per the germline V gene, CDR1 is MRHNA and CDR2 is SNTAGT. V lost 2 bases to trimming and J lost 8 bases, with 6 bases between them. CDR3 length: 11 residues. The DNA for the CDR3 is TGTGCCAGCAGTGACACGTGGGGCTACACCTTC. Translated: CASSDTWGYTF.

This sequence joins TRBV30 and TRBJ2-1; D unresolved. This CDR3 contains 13 residues. V dropped 3 bases and J dropped 5 bases, with 11 bases sitting between them. Germline loops: CDR1 GTSNPN, CDR2 SVGIG (reference sequence). This chain's CDR3 is CAWSLLENNEQFF. CDR3 coding DNA: TGTGCCTGGAGCCTGCTTGAGAACAATGAGCAGTTCTTC.

J is TRBJ2-5 and V is TRBV6-6, with unresolved D. The germline V gene encodes CDR1 MNHNY and CDR2 SVGAGI (reference sequence). The CDR3 covers 10 residues. V was clipped by 11 bases and J by 4 bases, with 8 bases between them. The DNA of the CDR3 is TGTGCCGACGTCCTAGAGACCCAGTACTTC. Residues: CADVLETQYF.

This clone was observed a few times. This rearrangement joins TRBV5-6 to TRBJ2-6, with D possibly TRBD1 on 5 matching bases. Looked up from germline, CDR1 is SGHDT and CDR2 is YYEEEE. The CDR3 has 15 residues. Trimming shortened V by 2 bases and J by 2 bases, and 8 bases separated the two germline ends. DNA for the CDR3: TGTGCCAGCAGCTTCAGGGTTACTGGGGCCAACGTCCTGACTTTC. Protein product: CASSFRVTGANVLTF.

This chain connects TRBV5-4 to TRBJ2-5; no definite D call. CDR1 is SGHNT and CDR2 is YYREEE in the germline V gene (reference sequence). There are 14 residues in the CDR3. The germline V and J ends were trimmed by 1 base and 5 bases, with 12 bases remaining between them. CDR3 DNA: TGTGCCAGCAGCTTGCAATTTAGCCGGGAGACCCAGTACTTC. As protein: CASSLQFSRETQYF.

This chain links TRBV2 with TRBJ1-5; 7 nucleotides agree with TRBD1. V was clipped by 7 bases and J by 1 base; unmatched bases: 7. The CDR3 is 15 amino acids. The germline gives CDR1 SNHLY, CDR2 FYNNEI. CDR3 DNA sequence: TGTGCCAGCACTGCGGACAGGCTCAGCAATCAGCCCCAGCATTTT. It yields the protein CASTADRLSNQPQHF.

This clone was picked up a small number of times. The chain recombines TRBV30 with TRBJ1-1; 9 bases are a match to TRBD1. V was pared by 5 bases and J by 6 bases, with 10 bases of the junction left unmatched. CDR3 size: 14 residues. Germline V gene sequence: CDR1 GTSNPN, CDR2 SVGIG (reference sequence). The CDR3 DNA sequence: TGTGCCTGGGCCCCAGGGACAGGGAATGCTGAAGCTTTCTTT. Residues: CAWAPGTGNAEAFF.

The gene calls are TRBV11-2 and TRBJ2-5; TRBD2 might be the D (6 bases). CDR1 and CDR2 (germline): SGHAT, FQNNGV. V lost 4 bases to trimming and J lost 2 bases, with 8 bases between them. The CDR3 runs 13 residues. The CDR3 sequence is CASSWGLQETQYF. CDR3 DNA: TGTGCCAGCAGCTGGGGACTTCAAGAGACCCAGTACTTC.

CDR3 sequence: CAWSGQGYEQYF. The CDR3 DNA follows: TGTGCCTGGAGTGGCCAGGGGTACGAGCAGTACTTC. The rearrangement links TRBV30 to TRBJ2-7; D might be TRBD1 (6 bases). Between the trimmed V and J ends, which lost 1 base and 4 bases, there was a span of 8 bases. Germline V lookup: CDR1 GTSNPN, CDR2 SVGIG (reference sequence). This CDR3 has 12 residues.

The V gene is TRBV27, the J gene TRBJ2-1, with 11 positions matching TRBD2. This CDR3 contains 19 residues. Germline V gene lookup returns CDR1 MNHEY and CDR2 SMNVEV (reference sequence). The V segment lost 5 bases and the J segment 7 bases; nucleotides outside the gene matches: 19. CDR3 coding DNA: TGTGCCAGCAGTGGGGGTTTACTAGCGGGAGATTGGATTAGGAATGAGCAGTTCTTC. Its protein product is CASSGGLLAGDWIRNEQFF.

DNA of the CDR3: TGTGCCTGGAGCCTACAAGAGACCCAGTACTTC. This codes for CAWSLQETQYF. The chain has TRBV30 and TRBJ2-5; the D is unclear. Germline CDR1 and CDR2: GTSNPN and SVGIG (reference sequence). V was clipped by 3 bases and J by 2 bases, with 4 bases between them. The CDR3 runs 11 residues.

V and J are TRBV29-1 and TRBJ2-5; 10 bases agree with TRBD1. Germline V gene sequence: CDR1 SQVTM, CDR2 ANQGSEA. The CDR3 is 13 residues long. V lost 7 bases, J lost 5 bases, and 7 bases stayed unmatched. CDR3 residues: CSGWDRGGETQYF. CDR3 in DNA: TGCAGCGGTTGGGACAGGGGAGGGGAGACCCAGTACTTC. Full variable domain (rest looked up from reference TRBV29-1 and TRBJ2-5): SAVISQKPSRDICQRGTSLTIQCQVDSQVTMMFWYRQQPGQSLTLIATANQGSEATYESGFVIDKFPISRPNLTFSTLTVSNMSPEDSSIYLCSGWDRGGETQYFGPGTRLLVL.

The chain is built from TRBV7-2 and TRBJ1-5, with TRBD1 as a possible D gene (5 bases). Per germline, CDR1 SGHTA and CDR2 FQGNSA. The ends were cut back, 5 bases at V and 3 bases at J, with 14 bases in the middle. The CDR3 spans 15 residues. CDR3 residues: CASSVQEGLNQPQHF. CDR3 coding DNA: TGTGCCAGCAGCGTACAAGAGGGACTCAATCAGCCCCAGCATTTT.

This clone was picked up a small number of times. The rearrangement links TRBV30 to TRBJ2-1; 14 bases match TRBD2. This CDR3 spans 15 amino acids. CDR1 and CDR2 from the germline V gene are GTSNPN and SVGIG (reference sequence). The V gene end was trimmed by 3 bases and the J gene end by 9 bases; junction bases not matched to a gene: 7. As DNA, the CDR3 is TGTGCCTGGAGGAAGGGACTAGCGGGAGCGGTTGAGCAGTTCTTC. Residues: CAWRKGLAGAVEQFF.

The chain uses TRBV7-2 and TRBJ2-4, with a weak D call TRBD1 (6 bases). The CDR3 totals 13 residues. Germline V CDR1 and CDR2: SGHTA, FQGNSA. V lost 7 bases and J lost 9, with 16 bases in between. CDR3 amino acids: CASTSTGSGIQYF. The CDR3 DNA reads TGTGCCAGCACGTCCACAGGGTCGGGCATTCAGTACTTC.

The chain is built from TRBV5-6 and TRBJ2-3; 7 nucleotides match TRBD1. Germline V gives CDR1 SGHDT, CDR2 YYEEEE. V dropped 2 bases and J dropped 1; count of bases not matched to a gene: 4. This CDR3 comprises 15 residues. The CDR3 DNA follows: TGTGCCAGCAGCTTCTACGGACAGGGCACAGATACGCAGTATTTT. It specifies CASSFYGQGTDTQYF.

This clone was seen more than once but under ten times. The chain couples TRBV5-1 to TRBJ2-1; 7 nucleotides agree with TRBD1. Unmatched junction bases numbered 9, after V lost 5 bases and J lost 4 bases. The germline V gene encodes CDR1 SGHRS and CDR2 YFSETQ. The CDR3 loop spans 15 amino acids. CDR3 nucleotides: TGCGCCAGCAGGGTCCGGGACAGCTTATACAATGAGCAGTTCTTC. Translating gives CASRVRDSLYNEQFF.

V is TRBV29-1 and J is TRBJ2-2; D gene unclear. This CDR3 has 12 residues. Trimming cost V 4 bases and J 3 bases, with 6 bases left between them. Germline V gives CDR1 SQVTM, CDR2 ANQGSEA. The CDR3 loop is CSVVGHTGELFF. The CDR3 DNA reads as TGCAGCGTTGTTGGTCACACCGGGGAGCTGTTTTTT.